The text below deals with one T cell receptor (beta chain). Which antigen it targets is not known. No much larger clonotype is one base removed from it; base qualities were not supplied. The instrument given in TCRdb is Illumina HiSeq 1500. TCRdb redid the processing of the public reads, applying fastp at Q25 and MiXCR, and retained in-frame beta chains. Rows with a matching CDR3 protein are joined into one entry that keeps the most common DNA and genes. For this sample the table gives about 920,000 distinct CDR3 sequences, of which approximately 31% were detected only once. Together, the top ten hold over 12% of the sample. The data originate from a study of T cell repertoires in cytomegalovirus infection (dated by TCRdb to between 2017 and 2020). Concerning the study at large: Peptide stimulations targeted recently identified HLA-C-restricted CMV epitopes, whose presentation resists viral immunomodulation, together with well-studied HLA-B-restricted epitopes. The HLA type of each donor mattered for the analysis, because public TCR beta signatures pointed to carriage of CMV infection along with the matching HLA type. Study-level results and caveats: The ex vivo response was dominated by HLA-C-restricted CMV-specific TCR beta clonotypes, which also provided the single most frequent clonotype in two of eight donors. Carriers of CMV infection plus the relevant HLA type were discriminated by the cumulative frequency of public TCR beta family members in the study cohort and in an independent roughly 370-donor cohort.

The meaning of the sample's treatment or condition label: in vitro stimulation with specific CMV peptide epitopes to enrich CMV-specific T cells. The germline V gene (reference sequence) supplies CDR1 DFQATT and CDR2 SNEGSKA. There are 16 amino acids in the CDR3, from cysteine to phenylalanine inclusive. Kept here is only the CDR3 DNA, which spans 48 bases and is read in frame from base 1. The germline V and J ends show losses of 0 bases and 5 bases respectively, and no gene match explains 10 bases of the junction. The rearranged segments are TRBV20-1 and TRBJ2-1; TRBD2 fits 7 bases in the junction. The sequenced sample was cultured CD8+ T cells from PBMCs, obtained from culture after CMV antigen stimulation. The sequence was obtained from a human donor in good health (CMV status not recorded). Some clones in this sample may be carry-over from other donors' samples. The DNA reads TGCAGTGCTAGAGATAGTCTGCGGGGGACCCACAATGAGCAGTTCTTC. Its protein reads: CSARDSLRGTHNEQFF.